This T cell receptor beta chain was profiled in a study of blood T cell repertoires in COVID-19. Study background: The analysed material was cDNA or gDNA that came from T cells, B-cell-depleted T cells, or PBMCs.

In the source study's methods: For nucleated cells, counts were estimated from reference gene primer amplification. The data were produced by immunoSEQ multiplex PCR, yet TCRdb's version contains in-frame clones alone and is incomplete. Clone size and V and J calls were adopted from that table, with D and trimming inferred from the DNA. The data show a few hundred thousand clones, with roughly four fifths seen just once and around 5% held by the top ten. Regarding this clone: The same CDR3 arises from other DNA sequences in this sample as well.

This CDR3 has 15 residues. Germline assignment: CDR1 KGHSH and CDR2 LQKENI. The J segment lost 7 bases and the V segment lost 3 bases, leaving 4 bases of the junction unmatched. The age range of participants was about 18 to 100 years, with residence in fewer than 25 US areas. The chain is built from TRBV18 and TRBJ1-6, with 9 bases identical to TRBD1. The source of this sequence is a woman aged 45 to 65 who had recovered from COVID-19. Material: PBMCs or T cells enriched from blood (not recorded which). The CDR3 DNA sequence: TGTGCCAGCTCACCGGGACAGGGTGACAATTCACCCCTCCACTTT. This codes for CASSPGQGDNSPLHF. The full variable domain, with the rest looked up from reference TRBV18 and TRBJ1-6, is NAGVMQNPRHLVRRRGQEARLRCSPMKGHSHVYWYRQLPEEGLKFMVYLQKENIIDESGMPKERFSAEFPKEGPSILRIQQVVRGDSAAYFCASSPGQGDNSPLHFGNGTRLTVT.